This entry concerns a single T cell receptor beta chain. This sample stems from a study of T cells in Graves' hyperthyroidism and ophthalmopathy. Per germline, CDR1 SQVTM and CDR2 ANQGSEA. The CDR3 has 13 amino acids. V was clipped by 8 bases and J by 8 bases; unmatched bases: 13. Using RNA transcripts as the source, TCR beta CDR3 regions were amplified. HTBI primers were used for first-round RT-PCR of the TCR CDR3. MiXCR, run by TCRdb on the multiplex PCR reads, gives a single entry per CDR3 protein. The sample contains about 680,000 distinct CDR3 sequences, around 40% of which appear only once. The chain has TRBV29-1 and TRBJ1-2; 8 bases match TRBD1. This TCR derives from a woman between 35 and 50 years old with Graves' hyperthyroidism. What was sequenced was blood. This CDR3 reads CSSGATGVSGYTF. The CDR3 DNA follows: TGCAGCAGTGGTGCGACAGGGGTTTCCGGCTACACCTTC.